The 10 T cell receptor beta chains below come from one sample, sequenced in a study of blood T cell repertoires in COVID-19. Profiling relied on immunoSEQ multiplex PCR, and the TCRdb table lists in-frame clones only, not all of them. Of about 280,000 clones listed, 80% to 95% are singletons. The sequencing sample was made of PBMCs or T cells enriched from blood (not recorded which). These receptors all come from a man in his forties or fifties who had been exposed to COVID-19.

The rearrangement links TRBV7-9 to TRBJ2-2, with a tentative D call TRBD2 (5 bases). CDR3 length equals 14 residues. Per germline, CDR1 SEHNR and CDR2 FQNEAQ (reference sequence). Trimming took off 6 bases at V and 6 bases at J, with 14 bases between the two ends. The CDR3: CASRRASSPGELFF. As DNA, the CDR3 is TGTGCCAGCAGGAGGGCCAGCTCCCCCGGGGAGCTGTTTTTT.

The chain uses TRBV11-3 and TRBJ2-2, with 8 positions matching TRBD2. The V segment lost 4 bases and the J segment 3 bases; nucleotides outside the gene matches: 7. The CDR3 has 16 residues. Per the germline V gene, CDR1 is SGHNT and CDR2 is YENEEA. CDR3 bases: TGTGCCAGCAGCTCCGGGCGGGAGGTGTACACCGGGGAGCTGTTTTTT. Protein: CASSSGREVYTGELFF.

The rearrangement joins TRBV3-1 (or the pseudogene TRBV3-2) to TRBJ2-3, with D tentatively TRBD2 (5 bases). Between the trimmed V and J ends, which lost 0 bases and 6 bases, there was a span of 13 bases. This CDR3 is built from 15 residues. Germline V gene lookup returns CDR1 LGHDT and CDR2 YNNKEL (reference sequence). CDR3 nucleotides: TGTGCCAGCAGCCAAGACGGAAGCGGTGGGGATACGCAGTATTTT. Amino acid sequence: CASSQDGSGGDTQYF.

This sequence joins TRBV4-2 and TRBJ1-6; D might be TRBD1 (6 bases). The CDR3 extends over 12 amino acids. The ends were cut back, 4 bases at V and 10 bases at J, with 8 bases in the middle. Germline V gene sequence: CDR1 LGHNA, CDR2 YNFKEQ. For the CDR3, the DNA is TGTGCCAGCAGCCCAGGGGACTCACCCCTCCACTTT. This gives the protein CASSPGDSPLHF.

This chain joins TRBV5-4 and TRBJ2-5, with D hard to call. CDR3 length: 13 residues. The germline V gene encodes CDR1 SGHNT and CDR2 YYREEE (reference sequence). V lost 0 bases to trimming and J lost 4 bases, with 7 bases between them. The CDR3 nucleotides are TGTGCCAGCAGCTTGGGACACGTAGAGACCCAGTACTTC. Amino acid sequence: CASSLGHVETQYF.

V is TRBV3-1 (or the pseudogene TRBV3-2) and J is TRBJ2-5; perhaps TRBD1 as D (6 bases). The CDR3 is 13 residues long. V was cut by 6 bases and J by 3 bases, with 11 bases left in between. Germline V gene sequence: CDR1 LGHDT, CDR2 YNNKEL (reference sequence). The CDR3 bases are TGTGCCAGCAGTTCTCACAGGGAAGAGACCCAGTACTTC. Its translation: CASSSHREETQYF.

The chain combines TRBV7-9 with TRBJ2-7; D gene ambiguous. With 1 base removed from V and 2 bases from J, the gap between germline ends came to 6 bases. This CDR3 has 13 residues. Germline V gene data show CDR1 as SEHNR and CDR2 as FQNEAQ (reference sequence). This CDR3 reads CASSLGLAYEQYF. The CDR3 nucleotides are TGTGCCAGCAGCTTAGGGCTAGCCTACGAGCAGTACTTC.

V and J are TRBV9 and TRBJ2-2; possible D gene TRBD2, 5 bases. There are 16 residues in the CDR3. Trimming removed 0 bases at V and 4 bases at J, with 13 bases between. Looked up from germline, CDR1 is SGDLS and CDR2 is YYNGEE. CDR3 protein: CASSVAEGGFTGELFF. The CDR3 nucleotides are TGTGCCAGCAGCGTAGCAGAGGGTGGGTTCACCGGGGAGCTGTTTTTT.

This clone was detected only a few times. This sequence joins TRBV2 and TRBJ2-7, with D perhaps matching TRBD2 (6 bases). This CDR3 spans 15 amino acids. CDR1 and CDR2 (germline): SNHLY, FYNNEI. V was shortened by 6 bases and J by 0 bases, with 15 bases between the two germline ends. The CDR3 bases are TGTGCCAGCAGGGCGCTCCGGGACTCCTCCTACGAGCAGTACTTC. Residues: CASRALRDSSYEQYF.

This clone was observed a single time. The CDR3 region has the DNA TGTGCCAGCAGTTACTTGGAGAAGGGGGGCTACACCTTC. This translates into CASSYLEKGGYTF. The rearrangement joins TRBV6-5 to TRBJ1-2; D might be TRBD1 (5 bases). Trimming removed 1 base from V and 8 bases from J, with 11 bases in between. Germline values: CDR1 MNHEY, CDR2 SVGAGI. The CDR3 has 13 amino acids.